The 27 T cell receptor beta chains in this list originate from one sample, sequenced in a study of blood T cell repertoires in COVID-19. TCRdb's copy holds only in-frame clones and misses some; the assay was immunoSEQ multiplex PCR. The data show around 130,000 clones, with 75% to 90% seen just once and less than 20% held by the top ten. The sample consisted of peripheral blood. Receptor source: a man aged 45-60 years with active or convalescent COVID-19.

The CDR3, as DNA: TGTGCCATCAGTGACTCAATAAGGAGGGGCGAGCAGTACTTC. It yields the protein CAISDSIRRGEQYF. The chain employs TRBV10-3 and TRBJ2-7; D possibly corresponds to TRBD2 (6 bases). Germline CDR1 reads ENHRY; CDR2 reads SYGVKD. Trimming removed 3 bases at V and 6 bases at J, with 15 bases between. CDR3 length equals 14 residues.

CDR3 in amino acids: CSVGTGTTTNEQYF. The DNA for the CDR3 is TGCAGCGTGGGGACAGGGACGACAACCAACGAGCAGTACTTC. This rearrangement joins TRBV29-1 to TRBJ2-7; 9 nucleotides line up with TRBD1. Germline-derived CDR1 and CDR2 are SQVTM and ANQGSEA. This CDR3 comprises 14 residues. The trim removed 6 bases at V and 5 bases at J, leaving 11 bases unmatched.

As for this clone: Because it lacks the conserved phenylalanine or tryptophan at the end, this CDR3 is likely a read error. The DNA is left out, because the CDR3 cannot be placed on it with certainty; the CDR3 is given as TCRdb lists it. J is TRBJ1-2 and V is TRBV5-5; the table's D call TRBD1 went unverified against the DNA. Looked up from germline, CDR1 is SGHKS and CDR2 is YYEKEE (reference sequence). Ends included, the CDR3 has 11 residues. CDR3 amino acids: CASSSHTGSDV.

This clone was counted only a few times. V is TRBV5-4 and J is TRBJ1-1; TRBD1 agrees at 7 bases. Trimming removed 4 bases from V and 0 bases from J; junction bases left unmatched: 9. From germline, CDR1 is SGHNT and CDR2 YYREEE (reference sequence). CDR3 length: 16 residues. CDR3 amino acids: CASSPRGARLNTEAFF. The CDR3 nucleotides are TGTGCCAGCAGCCCCAGGGGGGCGAGGCTGAACACTGAAGCTTTCTTT.

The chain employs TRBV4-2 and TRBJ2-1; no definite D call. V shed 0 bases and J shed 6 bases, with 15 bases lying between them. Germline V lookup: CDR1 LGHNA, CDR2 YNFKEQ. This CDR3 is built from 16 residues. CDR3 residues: CASSQDVANSINEQFF. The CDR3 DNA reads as TGTGCCAGCAGCCAAGATGTTGCCAACTCAATCAATGAGCAGTTCTTC.

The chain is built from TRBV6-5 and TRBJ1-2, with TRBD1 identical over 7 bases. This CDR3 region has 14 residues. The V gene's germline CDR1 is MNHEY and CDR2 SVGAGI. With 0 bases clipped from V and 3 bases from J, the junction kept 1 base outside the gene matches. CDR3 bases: TGTGCCAGCAGTTACTCCGGACAGGACTATGGCTACACCTTC. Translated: CASSYSGQDYGYTF.

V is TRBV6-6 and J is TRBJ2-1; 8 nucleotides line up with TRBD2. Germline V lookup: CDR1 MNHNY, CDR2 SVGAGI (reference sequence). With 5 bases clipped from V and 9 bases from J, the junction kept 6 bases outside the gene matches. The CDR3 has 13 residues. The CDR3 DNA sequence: TGTGCCAGCAGTCCTACCCGGGAGGGTGAGCAGTTCTTC. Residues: CASSPTREGEQFF.

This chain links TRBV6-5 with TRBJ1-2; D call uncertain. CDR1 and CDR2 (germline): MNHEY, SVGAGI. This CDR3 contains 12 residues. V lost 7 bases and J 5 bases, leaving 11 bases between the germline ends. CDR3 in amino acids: CASKGGGYGYTF. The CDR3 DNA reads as TGTGCCAGCAAGGGCGGAGGATATGGCTACACCTTC.

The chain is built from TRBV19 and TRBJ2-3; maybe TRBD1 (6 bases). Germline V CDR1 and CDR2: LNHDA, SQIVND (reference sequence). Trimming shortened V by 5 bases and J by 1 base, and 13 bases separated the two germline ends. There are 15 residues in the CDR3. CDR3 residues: CASSYGDTGTDTQYF. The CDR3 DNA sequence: TGTGCCAGTAGTTATGGGGACACTGGCACAGATACGCAGTATTTT.

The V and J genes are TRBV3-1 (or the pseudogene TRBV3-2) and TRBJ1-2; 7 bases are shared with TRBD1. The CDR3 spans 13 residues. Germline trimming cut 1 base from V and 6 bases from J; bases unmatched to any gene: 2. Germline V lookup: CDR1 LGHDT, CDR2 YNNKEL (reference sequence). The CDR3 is CASSQGQGDGYTF. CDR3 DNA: TGTGCCAGCAGCCAAGGACAGGGAGATGGCTACACCTTC.

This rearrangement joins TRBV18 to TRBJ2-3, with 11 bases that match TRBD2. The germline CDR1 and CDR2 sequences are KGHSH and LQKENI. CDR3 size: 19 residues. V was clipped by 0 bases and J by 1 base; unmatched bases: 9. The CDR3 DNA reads TGTGCCAGCTCACCACCGACTAGCGGGACCCGGTCGGGCACAGATACGCAGTATTTT. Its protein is CASSPPTSGTRSGTDTQYF. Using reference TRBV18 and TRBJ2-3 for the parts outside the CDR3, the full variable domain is NAGVMQNPRHLVRRRGQEARLRCSPMKGHSHVYWYRQLPEEGLKFMVYLQKENIIDESGMPKERFSAEFPKEGPSILRIQQVVRGDSAAYFCASSPPTSGTRSGTDTQYFGPGTRLTVL.

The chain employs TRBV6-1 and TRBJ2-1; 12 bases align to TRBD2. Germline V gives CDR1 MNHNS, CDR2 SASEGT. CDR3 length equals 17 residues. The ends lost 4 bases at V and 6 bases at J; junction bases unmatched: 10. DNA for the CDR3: TGTGCCAGCAGTGTGACTAGCGGGAGAGGTAGTTTCAATGAGCAGTTCTTC. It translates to CASSVTSGRGSFNEQFF.

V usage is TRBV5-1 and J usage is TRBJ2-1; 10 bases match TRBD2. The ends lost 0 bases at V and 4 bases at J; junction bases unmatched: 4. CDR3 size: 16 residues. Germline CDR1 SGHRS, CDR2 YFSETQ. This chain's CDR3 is CASSLASGREYNEQFF. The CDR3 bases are TGCGCCAGCAGCTTGGCTAGCGGGAGAGAATACAATGAGCAGTTCTTC. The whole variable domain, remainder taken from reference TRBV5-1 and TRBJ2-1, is KAGVTQTPRYLIKTRGQQVTLSCSPISGHRSVSWYQQTPGQGLQFLFEYFSETQRNKGNFPGRFSGRQFSNSRSEMNVSTLELGDSALYLCASSLASGREYNEQFFGPGTRLTVL.

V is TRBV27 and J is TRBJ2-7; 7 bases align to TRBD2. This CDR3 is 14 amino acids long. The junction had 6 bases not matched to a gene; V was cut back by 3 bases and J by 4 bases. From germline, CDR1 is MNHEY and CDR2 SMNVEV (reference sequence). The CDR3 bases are TGTGCCAGCAGTTTTCAAGCGGGGTCGTACGAGCAGTACTTC. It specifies CASSFQAGSYEQYF.

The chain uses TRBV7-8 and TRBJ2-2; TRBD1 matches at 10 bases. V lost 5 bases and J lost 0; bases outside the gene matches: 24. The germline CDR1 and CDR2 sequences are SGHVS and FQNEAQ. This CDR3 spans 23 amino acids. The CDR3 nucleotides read TGTGCCAGCAGCCGCGTCGGAGACCCAAAACCGGGACAGGGGATTGCGAACACCGGGGAGCTGTTTTTT. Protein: CASSRVGDPKPGQGIANTGELFF. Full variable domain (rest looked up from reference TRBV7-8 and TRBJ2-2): GAGVSQSPRYKVAKRGQDVALRCDPISGHVSLFWYQQALGQGPEFLTYFQNEAQLDKSGLPSDRFFAERPEGSVSTLKIQRTQQEDSAVYLCASSRVGDPKPGQGIANTGELFFGEGSRLTVL.

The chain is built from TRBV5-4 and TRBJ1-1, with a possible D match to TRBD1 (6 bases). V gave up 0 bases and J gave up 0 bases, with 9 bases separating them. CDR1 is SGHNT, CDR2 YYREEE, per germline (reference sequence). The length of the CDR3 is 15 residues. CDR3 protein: CASSLAGAMNTEAFF. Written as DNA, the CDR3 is TGTGCCAGCAGCTTGGCAGGGGCAATGAACACTGAAGCTTTCTTT.

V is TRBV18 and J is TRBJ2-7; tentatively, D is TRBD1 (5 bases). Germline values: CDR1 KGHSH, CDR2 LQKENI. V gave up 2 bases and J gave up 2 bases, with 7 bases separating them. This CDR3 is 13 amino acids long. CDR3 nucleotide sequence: TGTGCCAGCTCACCAGACAGAACCTACGAGCAGTACTTC. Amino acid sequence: CASSPDRTYEQYF. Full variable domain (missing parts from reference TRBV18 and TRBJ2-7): NAGVMQNPRHLVRRRGQEARLRCSPMKGHSHVYWYRQLPEEGLKFMVYLQKENIIDESGMPKERFSAEFPKEGPSILRIQQVVRGDSAAYFCASSPDRTYEQYFGPGTRLTVT.

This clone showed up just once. Here the CDR3 DNA reads TGTGCCACCAGTGATTCACCTAACCTTAGCACAGATACGCAGTATTTT. Its protein is CATSDSPNLSTDTQYF. V is TRBV24-1 and J is TRBJ2-3; unclear D gene. The V and J ends lost 2 bases and 0 bases respectively, with 11 bases between them. The CDR3 is 16 residues long. Germline V gene data show CDR1 as KGHDR and CDR2 as SFDVKD.

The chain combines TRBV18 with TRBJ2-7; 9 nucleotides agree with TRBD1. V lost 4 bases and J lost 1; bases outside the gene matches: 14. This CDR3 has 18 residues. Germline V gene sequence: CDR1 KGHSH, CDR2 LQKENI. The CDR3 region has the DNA TGTGCCAGCTCACTGATTTCGGTTGCCGGGACAGGGTCCTACGAGCAGTACTTC. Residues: CASSLISVAGTGSYEQYF.

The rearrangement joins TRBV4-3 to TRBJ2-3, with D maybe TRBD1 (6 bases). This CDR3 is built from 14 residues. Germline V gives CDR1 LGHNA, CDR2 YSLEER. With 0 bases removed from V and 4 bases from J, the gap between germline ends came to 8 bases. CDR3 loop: CASSQDQGSDTQYF. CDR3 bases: TGCGCCAGCAGCCAAGATCAGGGGTCAGATACGCAGTATTTT.

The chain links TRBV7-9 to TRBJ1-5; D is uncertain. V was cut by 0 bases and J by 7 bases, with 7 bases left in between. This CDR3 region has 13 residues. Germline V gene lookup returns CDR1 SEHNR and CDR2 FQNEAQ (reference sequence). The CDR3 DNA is TGTGCCAGCAGCTTAGCGCCGGGGCAGCCCCAGCATTTT. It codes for CASSLAPGQPQHF.

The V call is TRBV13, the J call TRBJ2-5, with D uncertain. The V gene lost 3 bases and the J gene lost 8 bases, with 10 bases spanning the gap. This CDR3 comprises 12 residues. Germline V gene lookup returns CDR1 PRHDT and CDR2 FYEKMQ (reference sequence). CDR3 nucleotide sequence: TGTGCCAGCAGCTTTCAAATTAGCACCCAGTACTTC. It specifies CASSFQISTQYF. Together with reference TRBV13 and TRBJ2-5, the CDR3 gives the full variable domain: AAGVIQSPRHLIKEKRETATLKCYPIPRHDTVYWYQQGPGQDPQFLISFYEKMQSDKGSIPDRFSAQQFSDYHSELNMSSLELGDSALYFCASSFQISTQYFGPGTRLLVL.

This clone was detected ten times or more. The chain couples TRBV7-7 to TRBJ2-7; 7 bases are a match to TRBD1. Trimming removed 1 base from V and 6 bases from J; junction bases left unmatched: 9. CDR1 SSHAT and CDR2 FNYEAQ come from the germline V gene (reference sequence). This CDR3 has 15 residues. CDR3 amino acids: CASSLVPGTDSEQYF. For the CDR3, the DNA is TGTGCCAGCAGCTTAGTTCCAGGGACAGACTCCGAGCAGTACTTC.

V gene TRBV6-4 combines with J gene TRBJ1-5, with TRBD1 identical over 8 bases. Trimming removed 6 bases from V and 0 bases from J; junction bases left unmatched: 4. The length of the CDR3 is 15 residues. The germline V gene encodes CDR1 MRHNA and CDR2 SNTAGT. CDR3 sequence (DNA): TGTGCCAGCAGATCTCAGGGGGCTAGCAATCAGCCCCAGCATTTT. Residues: CASRSQGASNQPQHF.

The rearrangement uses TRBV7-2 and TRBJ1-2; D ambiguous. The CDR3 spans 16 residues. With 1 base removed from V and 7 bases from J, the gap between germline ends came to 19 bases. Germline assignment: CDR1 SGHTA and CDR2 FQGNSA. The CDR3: CASSLDRSPRDFGYTF. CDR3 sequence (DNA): TGTGCCAGCAGCTTAGATCGGTCACCCAGAGACTTTGGCTACACCTTC.

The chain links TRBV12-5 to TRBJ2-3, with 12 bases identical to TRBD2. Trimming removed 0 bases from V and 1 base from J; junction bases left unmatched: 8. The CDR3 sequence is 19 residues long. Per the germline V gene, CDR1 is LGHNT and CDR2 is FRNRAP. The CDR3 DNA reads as TGTGCTAGTGGTTTGGTACTCGGGCTAGCGGGGGGGCGCACAGATACGCAGTATTTT. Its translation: CASGLVLGLAGGRTDTQYF.

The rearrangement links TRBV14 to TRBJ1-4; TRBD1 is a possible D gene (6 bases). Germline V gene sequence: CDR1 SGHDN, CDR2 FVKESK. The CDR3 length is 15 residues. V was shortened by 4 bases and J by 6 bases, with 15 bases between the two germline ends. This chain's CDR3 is CASSLPTGDHEKLFF. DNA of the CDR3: TGTGCCAGCAGCCTTCCGACAGGTGATCATGAAAAACTGTTTTTT.